Described below is a single TCR beta chain sequence and its context. Its antigen is still unknown. In germline, CDR1 is GTSNPN, CDR2 SVGIG (reference sequence). The CDR3 extends over 13 amino acids. V lost 1 base, J lost 3 bases, and 3 bases stayed unmatched. This record belongs to a study of OX40 agonist ivuxolimab in advanced cancers. Overall study: A mean age of around 66 years, range about 20 to 85, was recorded, and 80% to 90% were male. Three individuals attained partial responses, comprising one hepatocellular carcinoma case and two cutaneous melanoma cases. Findings of the study overall: Certain nonresponders additionally had low normalized T-cell clonal expansion. The 0.1-3.0 mg/kg partial responders had among the lowest clonal expansion.

Produced via immunoSEQ multiplex PCR; TCRdb's table is partial and in-frame only. The sample includes fewer than 60,000 clones, approximately 86% of them seen just once. The sequence was obtained from an adult with an advanced solid tumor such as melanoma, head and neck, liver or kidney cancer. The source was CD4+ or CD8+ T cells sorted from blood, collected in a trial of the OX40 agonist ivuxolimab. The chain uses TRBV30 and TRBJ2-7, with 7 positions matching TRBD2. The CDR3 spells CAWSGLASYEQYF. DNA for the CDR3: TGTGCCTGGAGTGGACTAGCTAGCTACGAGCAGTACTTC.